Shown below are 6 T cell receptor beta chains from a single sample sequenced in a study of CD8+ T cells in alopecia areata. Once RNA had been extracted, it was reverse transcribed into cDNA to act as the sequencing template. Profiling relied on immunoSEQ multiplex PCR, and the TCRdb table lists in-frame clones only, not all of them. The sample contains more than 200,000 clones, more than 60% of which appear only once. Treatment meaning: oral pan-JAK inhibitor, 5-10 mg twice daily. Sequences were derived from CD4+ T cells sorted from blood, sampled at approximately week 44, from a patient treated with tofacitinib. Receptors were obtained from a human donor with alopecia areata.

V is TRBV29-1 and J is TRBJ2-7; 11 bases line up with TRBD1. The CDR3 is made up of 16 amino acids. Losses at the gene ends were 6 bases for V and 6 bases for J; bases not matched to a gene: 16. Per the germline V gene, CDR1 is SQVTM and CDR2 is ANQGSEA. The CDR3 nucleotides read TGCAGCGTCCGAGGACTTCGTCCCGGGACAGGGGGCGAGCAGTACTTC. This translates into CSVRGLRPGTGGEQYF.

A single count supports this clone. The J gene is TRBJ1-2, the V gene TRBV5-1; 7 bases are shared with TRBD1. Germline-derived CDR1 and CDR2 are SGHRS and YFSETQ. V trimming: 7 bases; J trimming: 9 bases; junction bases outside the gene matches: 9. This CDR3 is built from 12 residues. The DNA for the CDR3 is TGCGCCAGCCCGGGACAGACTCCGCGCTACACCTTC. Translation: CASPGQTPRYTF. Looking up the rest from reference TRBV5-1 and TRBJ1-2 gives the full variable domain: KAGVTQTPRYLIKTRGQQVTLSCSPISGHRSVSWYQQTPGQGLQFLFEYFSETQRNKGNFPGRFSGRQFSNSRSEMNVSTLELGDSALYLCASPGQTPRYTFGSGTRLTVV.

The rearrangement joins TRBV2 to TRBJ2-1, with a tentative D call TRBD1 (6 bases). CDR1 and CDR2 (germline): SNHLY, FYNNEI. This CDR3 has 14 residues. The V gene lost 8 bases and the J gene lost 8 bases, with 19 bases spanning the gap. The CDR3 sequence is CASSAGVQFDEQFF. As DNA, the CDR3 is TGTGCCAGCTCGGCAGGGGTCCAATTTGATGAGCAGTTCTTC.

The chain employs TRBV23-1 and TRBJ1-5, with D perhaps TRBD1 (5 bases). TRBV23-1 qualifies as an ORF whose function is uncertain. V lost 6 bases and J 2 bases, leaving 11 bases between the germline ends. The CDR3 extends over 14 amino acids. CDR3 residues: CASRLRGRNQPQHF. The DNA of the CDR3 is TGCGCCAGCAGGCTGCGGGGCCGCAATCAGCCCCAGCATTTT.

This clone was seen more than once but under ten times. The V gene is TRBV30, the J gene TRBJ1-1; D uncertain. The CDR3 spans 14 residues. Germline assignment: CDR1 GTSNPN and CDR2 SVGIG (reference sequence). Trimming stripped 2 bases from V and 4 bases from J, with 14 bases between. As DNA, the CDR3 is TGTGCCTGGAGTCGCGACGGGAGAGGCACTGAAGCTTTCTTT. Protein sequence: CAWSRDGRGTEAFF.

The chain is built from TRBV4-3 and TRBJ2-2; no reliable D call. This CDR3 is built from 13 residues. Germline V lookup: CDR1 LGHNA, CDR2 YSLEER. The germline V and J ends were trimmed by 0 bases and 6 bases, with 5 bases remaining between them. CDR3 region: CASSQDRSGELFF. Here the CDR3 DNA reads TGCGCCAGCAGCCAAGACAGGTCCGGGGAGCTGTTTTTT.